The 27 T cell receptor beta chains given below trace back to one sample, sequenced in a study of blood T cells in healthy people across ages. Then a second PCR, running roughly 7 to 11 cycles, was carried out with a sample-barcoded 5' primer and a J-beta primer mix. TCRdb passed the 5' RACE reads through MiXCR, listing each CDR3 protein once. The sample lists about 670,000 distinct CDR3 sequences, about 51% seen once, with roughly 12% in the top ten. The sample taken for sequencing was blood. These receptors originate from a woman older than 75 in good health.

The V gene is TRBV11-3, the J gene TRBJ2-5, with TRBD2 as a possible D gene (6 bases). Germline CDR1 and CDR2: SGHNT and YENEEA. V shed 4 bases and J shed 1 base, with 16 bases lying between them. The CDR3 has 16 residues. The CDR3 loop reads CASSSAGGTSQETQYF. The CDR3 DNA follows: TGTGCCAGCAGCTCCGCCGGGGGTACCAGCCAAGAGACCCAGTACTTC.

CDR3 sequence: CASSLQNNSPLHF. Written as DNA, the CDR3 is TGTGCCAGCAGCTTACAGAATAATTCACCCCTCCACTTT. The genes are TRBV7-3 and TRBJ1-6; no reliable D call. The CDR3 spans 13 residues. Germline CDR1 and CDR2: SGHTA and FQGTGA. Trimming removed 2 bases from V and 5 bases from J, with 4 bases in between.

The chain uses TRBV6-2 or TRBV6-3 and TRBJ1-4, with D possibly being TRBD1 (5 bases). The CDR3 is 14 amino acids. Germline CDR1 and CDR2: MNHEY and SVGEGT. Between the trimmed V and J ends, which lost 5 bases and 6 bases, there was a span of 13 bases. The CDR3 DNA is TGTGCCAGCAGTGACCGACGGGGGGATGAAAAACTGTTTTTT. Translation gives CASSDRRGDEKLFF.

This clonotype was seen repeatedly, ten times or more. The chain combines TRBV4-1 with TRBJ2-1, with D unresolved. Germline CDR1 reads MGHRA; CDR2 reads YSYEKL. The CDR3 is 17 residues long. Trimming shortened V by 0 bases and J by 4 bases, and 16 bases separated the two germline ends. The CDR3 nucleotides read TGCGCCAGCAGCCAAGAATGGGGTGGGGTCAATTACAATGAGCAGTTCTTC. Protein sequence: CASSQEWGGVNYNEQFF.

J is TRBJ1-1 and V is TRBV12-3 or TRBV12-4; D uncertain. The germline V and J ends were trimmed by 1 base and 0 bases, with 9 bases remaining between them. The CDR3 sequence is 15 residues long. This chain's CDR3 is CASSLGPPMNTEAFF. Here the CDR3 DNA reads TGTGCCAGCAGTTTAGGTCCTCCGATGAACACTGAAGCTTTCTTT.

V and J are TRBV30 and TRBJ2-3; 10 bases fit TRBD2. This CDR3 is built from 16 residues. With V trimmed by 5 bases and J by 1 base, 9 bases remained unmatched. Germline CDR1 GTSNPN, CDR2 SVGIG (reference sequence). The CDR3 nucleotides are TGTGCCTGGTCCACCGGTCTAGCGGGAGGCACAGATACGCAGTATTTT. It is translated as CAWSTGLAGGTDTQYF.

The chain employs TRBV29-1 and TRBJ2-1; a possible D gene is TRBD2 (6 bases). Germline loops: CDR1 SQVTM, CDR2 ANQGSEA. The V and J ends lost 0 bases and 11 bases respectively, with 17 bases between them. This CDR3 has 14 amino acids. CDR3 region: CSVEDGRGVNKQFF. In DNA, the CDR3 is TGCAGCGTTGAAGATGGCCGCGGGGTCAACAAGCAGTTCTTC.

The V call is TRBV6-2 or TRBV6-3, the J call TRBJ2-1; 9 bases line up with TRBD2. J lost 3 bases, V lost 4 bases, and 7 bases had no gene match. CDR3 length equals 16 residues. The V gene's germline CDR1 is MNHEY and CDR2 SVGEGT. The CDR3 sequence: CASSSERGANYNEQFF. As DNA, the CDR3 is TGTGCCAGCAGTTCGGAGCGGGGGGCCAACTACAATGAGCAGTTCTTC.

This clonotype was detected ten times or more. This chain uses TRBV29-1 with TRBJ2-1, with D tentatively TRBD1 or TRBD2 (6 bases each). Germline V gives CDR1 SQVTM, CDR2 ANQGSEA. The V gene lost 4 bases and the J gene lost 9 bases, with 10 bases spanning the gap. CDR3 size: 11 residues. CDR3 amino acids: CSVVRGVEQFF. In nucleotides, the CDR3 is TGCAGCGTTGTTAGGGGGGTTGAGCAGTTCTTC.

This sequence joins TRBV3-1 and TRBJ2-1; D possibly matches TRBD1 or TRBD2 (5 bases each). The J call is doubtful: the DNA matches TRBJ2-7 better. Germline CDR1 and CDR2: LGHDT and YNNKEL (reference sequence). The CDR3 covers 13 residues. The DNA for the CDR3 is TGTGCCAGTCAGAGGGGCTCCTACAATGAGCAGTACTTC. Translation: CASQRGSYNEQYF.

This rearrangement joins TRBV6-1 to TRBJ2-3; TRBD2 matches 11 bases. This CDR3 comprises 17 residues. CDR1 is MNHNS and CDR2 is SASEGT in the germline V gene. V was clipped by 7 bases and J by 4 bases; unmatched bases: 13. CDR3 residues: CASKARPGLAVSDTQYF. DNA of the CDR3: TGTGCCAGCAAGGCTCGTCCGGGACTAGCGGTTTCAGATACGCAGTATTTT.

Note on this clonotype: An end of the junction does not agree with germline; a read error may underlie this. The J gene is TRBJ2-1, the V gene TRBV9; 8 bases match TRBD1. This CDR3 is built from 16 residues. CDR1 and CDR2 (germline): SGDLS, YYNGEE. The CDR3 sequence is CAGSVSGQGTGNEQFF. CDR3 DNA: TGCGCTGGCAGCGTATCAGGACAGGGAACGGGCAATGAGCAGTTCTTC.

This clonotype was observed many times. The rearrangement joins TRBV28 to TRBJ2-1; 10 bases map to TRBD1. The germline V gene has CDR1 MDHEN and CDR2 SYDVKM. The V segment lost 3 bases and the J segment 4 bases; nucleotides outside the gene matches: 3. The CDR3 loop spans 15 amino acids. The CDR3 DNA reads TGTGCCAGCAGTTTGGGGGGACAGGGGTACAATGAGCAGTTCTTC. It encodes CASSLGGQGYNEQFF.

The gene calls are TRBV7-2 and TRBJ1-5; 7 nucleotides agree with TRBD1. CDR3 size: 15 residues. The J segment lost 5 bases and the V segment lost 1 base, leaving 5 bases of the junction unmatched. CDR1 and CDR2 (germline): SGHTA, FQGNSA. The DNA of the CDR3 is TGTGCCAGCAGCTTAGTCCCAGGGGGAGATCAGCCCCAGCATTTT. The encoded protein is CASSLVPGGDQPQHF.

The sample holds one count of this clonotype. This chain connects TRBV7-2 to TRBJ1-3, with D maybe TRBD1 (6 bases). The V gene's germline CDR1 is SGHTA and CDR2 FQGNSA. This CDR3 is built from 15 residues. V lost 3 bases and J 0 bases, leaving 9 bases between the germline ends. The CDR3 protein is CASSLTGVSGNTIYF. The CDR3 bases are TGTGCCAGCAGCTTGACAGGAGTCTCTGGAAACACCATATATTTT.

The rearrangement uses TRBV6-5 and TRBJ2-3; D perhaps matches TRBD2 (5 bases). V dropped 6 bases and J dropped 1 base, with 11 bases sitting between them. CDR3 size: 14 residues. CDR1 is MNHEY and CDR2 is SVGAGI in the germline V gene. CDR3 DNA: TGTGCCAGCAGCTACCACGGGGGCACAGATACGCAGTATTTT. It translates to CASSYHGGTDTQYF.

Comments on this clonotype: A much larger clone differs from this one at a single base, so this may be a read error. The chain employs TRBV10-3 and TRBJ1-5; TRBD1 agrees at 8 bases. CDR3 length: 15 amino acids. The germline V gene encodes CDR1 ENHRY and CDR2 SYGVKD. The trim removed 2 bases at V and 9 bases at J, leaving 9 bases unmatched. CDR3 amino acids: CAISEADRGGRPQHF. As DNA, the CDR3 is TGTGCCATCAGTGAGGCTGACAGGGGAGGTCGGCCCCAGCATTTT.

The rearrangement joins TRBV5-1 to TRBJ2-5; D unresolved. The CDR3 is 13 residues long. Germline CDR1 is SGHRS and CDR2 is YFSETQ. Trimming stripped 6 bases from V and 0 bases from J, with 9 bases between. CDR3 sequence reads: CASKDPHQETQYF. The CDR3 DNA is TGCGCCAGCAAGGACCCCCACCAAGAGACCCAGTACTTC.

Details on this clonotype: One junction end does not reproduce the germline sequence, and a read error may be involved. The chain is built from TRBV9 and TRBJ2-2; 7 nucleotides align to TRBD1. The CDR3 covers 15 residues. The germline V gene has CDR1 SGDLS and CDR2 YYNGEE. The CDR3 nucleotides read TGTGCCAGCAGCGACCCGACAGGGTACACCGGGGAGTTGTTTTTT. Protein sequence: CASSDPTGYTGELFF.

This rearrangement joins TRBV21-1 to TRBJ1-6; no check of the table's D call, TRBD1, against the DNA was made. TRBV21-1 is marked as a pseudogene. CDR3 length equals 16 residues. CDR3 in DNA: TGTGCCAGCAGCAAAAGGGAAGGGGGCGGTAATTCACCCCTCCACTTT. This translates into CASSKREGGGNSPLHF.

This clonotype was counted a few times. The gene calls are TRBV5-5 and TRBJ2-2; unclear D gene. The germline V gene encodes CDR1 SGHKS and CDR2 YYEKEE (reference sequence). The V end was cut by 0 bases, the J end by 3 bases, with 6 bases between. The CDR3 runs 14 residues. The CDR3 region has the DNA TGTGCCAGCAGCTTGGGGCAGGACACCGGGGAGCTGTTTTTT. It is translated as CASSLGQDTGELFF.

The rearrangement uses TRBV10-3 and TRBJ1-2; 8 bases are shared with TRBD1. This CDR3 comprises 12 residues. V shed 7 bases, J shed 7 bases, and the junction held 5 bases outside the gene matches. CDR1 ENHRY and CDR2 SYGVKD come from the germline V gene. This chain's CDR3 is CAIMDRDSGYTF. The CDR3 DNA follows: TGTGCCATCATGGACAGGGACAGTGGCTACACCTTC.

This clonotype was recorded once. V and J are TRBV6-2 or TRBV6-3 and TRBJ2-1; possibly TRBD1 or TRBD2 for D (5 bases each). The germline V gene encodes CDR1 MNHEY and CDR2 SVGEGT. V lost 6 bases and J lost 8, with 23 bases in between. There are 16 residues in the CDR3. The CDR3 DNA sequence: TGTGCCAGCAGCACAATCCGGGACGCCGTGGGGGATGAGCAGTTCTTC. It translates to CASSTIRDAVGDEQFF.

The J gene is TRBJ2-7, the V gene TRBV7-6, with a possible D match to TRBD1 (6 bases). Germline V lookup: CDR1 SGHVS, CDR2 FNYEAQ. CDR3 length: 16 residues. V lost 2 bases, J lost 0 bases, and 14 bases lay in between. CDR3 DNA: TGTGCCAGCAGCTTATTACAGGGTTTGGGCTCCTACGAGCAGTACTTC. It codes for CASSLLQGLGSYEQYF.

The rearrangement joins TRBV9 to TRBJ2-5, with 8 positions matching TRBD2. Gene TRBJ2-7 matches the end of the DNA better, so the J call may be wrong. Germline CDR1 SGDLS, CDR2 YYNGEE. The CDR3 is made up of 15 amino acids. For the CDR3, the DNA is TGTGCCAGCAGCGTAGAAGCGGGGGCCCCGTACGAGCAGTACTTC. Protein product: CASSVEAGAPYEQYF.

In this sample, this clonotype turned up many times. J is TRBJ1-5 and V is TRBV9; D remains ambiguous. Germline CDR1 SGDLS, CDR2 YYNGEE. The CDR3 runs 15 residues. Trimming removed 0 bases at V and 6 bases at J, with 13 bases between. CDR3 nucleotide sequence: TGTGCCAGCAGCGTAGATCTTACGACGGTTCAGCCCCAGCATTTT. Its protein product is CASSVDLTTVQPQHF.

The chain joins TRBV3-1 to TRBJ2-1, with TRBD2 matching over 13 bases. Trimming took 5 bases from V and 1 from J; bases not matched to a gene: 8. CDR3 length: 18 amino acids. CDR1 and CDR2 (germline): LGHDT, YNNKEL (reference sequence). The DNA for the CDR3 is TGTGCCAGCAGCTCGACCGGGACTAGCGGGGATTCCTACAATGAGCAGTTCTTC. This codes for CASSSTGTSGDSYNEQFF.